Reported below is one T cell receptor beta chain. TCRdb re-derived calls from the PCR reads in MiXCR, one entry per CDR3 protein. The data contain more than 10,000 distinct CDR3 sequences, around 50% of them seen just once; the ten biggest clones take up more than 11%. This sample was included in a study of tumor-infiltrating lymphocytes in oesophageal squamous cell carcinoma. The CDR3 totals 14 residues. The germline V gene has CDR1 MNHNY and CDR2 SVGAGI (reference sequence). The sequenced material came from normal esophageal tissue next to the tumor. The TCR originated in a male donor with esophageal squamous cell carcinoma. This chain joins TRBV6-6 and TRBJ2-7, with D unclear. The DNA end is more similar to TRBJ2-5, so the J call may be wrong. CDR3 DNA sequence: TGTGCCAGCAGTTACGGGGTCCTGAGGGAGACCCAGTACTTC. As protein: CASSYGVLRETQYF.